A selection of T cell receptor beta chains follows, all from one sample in a study of Ad26.COV2.S vaccination and SARS-CoV-2 variants. Data came from immunoSEQ multiplex PCR; TCRdb stores just in-frame clones and leaves some out. In the table there are around 300,000 clones, more than 85% of which are singletons. Material: peripheral blood, obtained in a trial of Ad26.COV2.S vaccine versus placebo. These receptors were taken from a person aged 18-65 years who received the Ad26.COV2.S COVID-19 vaccine or a placebo. Each CDR3 is given with its conserved first and last residue.

V gene	J gene	CDR3 protein
TRBV7-9	TRBJ1-1	CASSLQGLNTEAFF
TRBV7-9	TRBJ2-2	CASSRDRANTGELFF
TRBV6-2/TRBV6-3	TRBJ1-4	CASSYAGTANEKLFF
TRBV18	TRBJ1-2	CASSLNTRVGGGYTF
TRBV5-1	TRBJ1-1	CASSFSGPQSTEAFF
TRBV6-5	TRBJ2-5	CASSPGLALHF
TRBV2	TRBJ1-1	CASRARLNTEAFF
TRBV6-5	TRBJ1-5	CASSYSSNRVAQPQHF
TRBV10-3	TRBJ2-3	CAISESRPGQGRDTQYF
TRBV25-1	TRBJ2-2	CASSEYNRGPNTGELFF
TRBV5-5	TRBJ2-2	CASSWGRGWIGELFF
TRBV5-4	TRBJ1-1	CASSAYRGRNTEAFF
TRBV18	TRBJ2-2	CASSPSAGEAGELFF
TRBV11-3	TRBJ2-2	CASSLTVLPRTGANTGELFF
TRBV7-8	TRBJ2-6	CASRYDRSSGANVLTF
TRBV10-3	TRBJ1-1	CAISQGQGEGTEAFF
TRBV28	TRBJ1-5	CASEGAANQPQHF
TRBV6-5	TRBJ2-2	CASSSQFSTGELFF
TRBV5-1	TRBJ2-2	CATGEQGANTGELFF
TRBV28	TRBJ2-5	CASSLGGAGLTETQYF
TRBV4-3	TRBJ2-4	CASSQDAYTAKNIQYF
TRBV6-2/TRBV6-3	TRBJ2-7	CASSYSGPIMQYF
TRBV6-5	TRBJ1-1	CATQNPQGLNTEAFF
TRBV28	TRBJ1-5	CASRPQTGAGQPQHF
TRBV4-1	TRBJ1-3	CASSMDSAGNTIYF
TRBV2	TRBJ2-7	CASRTGTDLEQYF
TRBV2	TRBJ1-1	CASSGTANTEAFF
TRBV7-2	TRBJ2-7	CASSFRRASLRSSYEQYF
TRBV5-1	TRBJ1-6	CASSLDAGSNSPLHF
TRBV3-1/TRBV3-2	TRBJ1-4	CASSPRDFRATNEKLFF
TRBV7-2	TRBJ2-1	CASSLSSGGHNEQFF
TRBV11-2	TRBJ2-7	CASRPGQGYYEQYF
TRBV7-8	TRBJ2-1	CASSLGRMTYNEQFF
TRBV4-3	TRBJ2-3	CASSPRQNTDTQYF
TRBV28	TRBJ1-3	CASSSSIENTIYF
TRBV19	TRBJ1-1	CASSAARQGEGVLTTRRAFF
TRBV2	TRBJ2-4	CASRPGQGLEAKNIQYF
TRBV28	TRBJ2-7	CASSPTAGAGIREQYF
TRBV6-1	TRBJ2-7	CASSEVGYYEQYF
TRBV24-1	TRBJ2-3	CATSDKVEDTQYF
TRBV6-5	TRBJ1-6	CASSPLANSPLHF
TRBV7-3	TRBJ2-7	CASSPPRGGYSYEQYF
TRBV2	TRBJ1-1	CASSGRQGVFMNTEAFF
TRBV7-9	TRBJ1-6	CASSLGDLSSYNSPLHF
TRBV4-2	TRBJ1-6	CASSQDSMWGTEISPLHF
TRBV21-1	TRBJ2-7	CASSKANLAVTYEQYF
TRBV3-1/TRBV3-2	TRBJ2-1	CASSQVRNEQFF
TRBV30	TRBJ2-1	CACPRRDRGLGEQFF
TRBV28	TRBJ1-1	CASSGNRNTEAFF
TRBV11-2	TRBJ1-2	CASSLAFNYGYTF
TRBV7-9	TRBJ1-5	CASSWGGGNQPQHF
TRBV18	TRBJ2-3	CASSPPLTGGRTDTQYF
TRBV7-9	TRBJ2-1	CASSLATSGTLLYNEQFF
TRBV27	TRBJ2-1	CASSPGTGSYNEQFF
TRBV28	TRBJ1-4	CATRPTYSEAYEKLFF
TRBV7-7	TRBJ1-2	CASSPLGGDGYTF
TRBV21-1	TRBJ1-5	CASSRQGALFCQPQHF
TRBV11-2	TRBJ2-5	CASSLVGTQETQYF
TRBV5-6	TRBJ1-1	CASSSTGAGTEAFF
TRBV12-3/TRBV12-4	TRBJ1-6	CASSLFGNSPLHF